This T cell receptor beta chain was captured in a study of blood T cell repertoires in COVID-19. V shed 5 bases and J 4 bases; nucleotides not matched to a gene: 2. This CDR3 is 13 amino acids long. Data came from immunoSEQ multiplex PCR; TCRdb stores just in-frame clones and leaves some out. The table shows a few hundred thousand clones, with less than 90% occurring only once. The clonotype comes from a woman aged 40 to 50 who had recovered from COVID-19. The chain combines TRBV12-3 or TRBV12-4 with TRBJ1-2, with 9 bases identical to TRBD1. The material sequenced was peripheral blood. The CDR3 bases are TGTGCCAGCAGTGCGGGACAGGGCTATGGCTACACCTTC. Protein: CASSAGQGYGYTF.